This TCR beta chain derives from a study of T cell responses to AZD1222 COVID-19 vaccine. Study in general: Second doses that came at about 4 or about 12 weeks were put together.

With respect to this clone: Its target is not known.

Looked up from germline, CDR1 is LNHDA and CDR2 is SQIVND (reference sequence). Trimming took 4 bases from V and 5 from J, leaving 18 bases between them. The CDR3 totals 15 residues. Study observations and caveats: Donor demographics were predominantly white British with a female majority; clonal diversity may be underestimated. Targets within unmutated variant regions were reportedly found for nearly half of spike-specific TCRs. With two AZD1222 doses given, Spike-specific TCR breadth and depth both rose.

Method: immunoSEQ multiplex PCR; TCRdb's copy keeps in-frame clones and lacks some. The sample has about 94,000 clones, over 75% seen once. This receptor was identified in an adult in good health. The chain couples TRBV19 to TRBJ2-7; tentatively, D is TRBD2 (6 bases). The sample was peripheral blood, taken on day 0 of AZD1222 vaccination. CDR3 in DNA: TGTGCCAGTAGTACCCAGGGAGGTGGGATTCACGAGCAGTACTTC. Translating gives CASSTQGGGIHEQYF. The full variable domain, rest sourced from reference TRBV19 and TRBJ2-7, is DGGITQSPKYLFRKEGQNVTLSCEQNLNHDAMYWYRQDPGQGLRLIYYSQIVNDFQKGDIAEGYSVSREKKESFPLTVTSAQKNPTAFYLCASSTQGGGIHEQYFGPGTRLTVT.